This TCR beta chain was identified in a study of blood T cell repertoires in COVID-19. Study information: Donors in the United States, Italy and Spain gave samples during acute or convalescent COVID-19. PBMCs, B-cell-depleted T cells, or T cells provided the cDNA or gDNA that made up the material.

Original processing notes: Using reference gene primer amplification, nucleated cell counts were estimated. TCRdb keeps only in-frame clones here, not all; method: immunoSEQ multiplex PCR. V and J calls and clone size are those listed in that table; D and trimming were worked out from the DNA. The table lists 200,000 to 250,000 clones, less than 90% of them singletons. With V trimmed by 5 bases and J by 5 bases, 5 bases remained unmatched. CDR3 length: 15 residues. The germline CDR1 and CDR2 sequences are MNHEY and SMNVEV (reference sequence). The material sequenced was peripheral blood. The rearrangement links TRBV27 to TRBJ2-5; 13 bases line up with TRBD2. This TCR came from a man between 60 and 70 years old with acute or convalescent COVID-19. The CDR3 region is CASSRTSGRGETQYF. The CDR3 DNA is TGTGCCAGCAGTCGGACTAGCGGGAGAGGGGAGACCCAGTACTTC.